These T cell receptor beta chains were read from a single sample in a study of cytomegalovirus exposure and HLA in healthy donors. Using immunoSEQ multiplex PCR, the repertoire was profiled, and TCRdb retains in-frame clones only, with some absent. The sample has about 40,000 clones; 40% to 60% are singletons. Source material: PBMCs. The origin of the receptors is a human donor in good health. Each CDR3 is given without its conserved first and last residue. Fields, in order: V gene, J gene, CDR3 protein.

>TRBV28|TRBJ2-2
ASRGSGMGGELF
>TRBV29-1|TRBJ2-2
SVDWGDRGDTGELF
>TRBV11-1|TRBJ2-2
ASSLFKNTGELF
>TRBV4-2|TRBJ1-3
ASSQETGDTNTIY
>TRBV18|TRBJ2-1
ASSPNTRVVREDNEQF
>TRBV10-3|TRBJ1-1
AISSAGGTEAF
>TRBV28|TRBJ2-7
ASSLGVWAGGEQY
>TRBV4-3|TRBJ2-1
ASSQDGDAGSYNEQF
>TRBV11-2|TRBJ1-6
ASSRYPGTVDNSPLH
>TRBV28|TRBJ2-7
ASSPMGTLYEQY
>TRBV28|TRBJ2-1
ASRLDRPSYNEQF
>TRBV7-3|TRBJ2-1
ASSPGTSGGMEQF
>TRBV25-1|TRBJ2-1
ASSDLNEQF
>TRBV28|TRBJ1-5
ASSSPRAPTDSNQPQH
>TRBV5-1|TRBJ2-1
ASSLRDRVENEQF
>TRBV6-5|TRBJ2-5
ASSPTSVETQY
>TRBV9|TRBJ2-3
ASSVELDRQY
>TRBV27|TRBJ2-1
ASSQGTSGGNEQF
>TRBV2|TRBJ1-2
ASSATDSYYGYT
>TRBV7-2|TRBJ2-7
ASSTGTSVLSYEQY
>TRBV6-6|TRBJ1-5
ASSLTVNQPQH
>TRBV9|TRBJ1-2
ASSVGQASYGYT
>TRBV6-1|TRBJ1-5
ASSTQAGGNQPQH
>TRBV30|TRBJ1-3
AWSSKSSGNTIY
>TRBV9|TRBJ2-3
ASSPVGSGGFGTDTQY
>TRBV5-4|TRBJ2-2
ASSFTREQGELF
>TRBV10-3|TRBJ1-1
AISETGRWEAF
>TRBV2|TRBJ2-7
ASSEYGRRSSYEQY
>TRBV6-4|TRBJ1-2
ASSTQQGNYGYT
>TRBV25-1|TRBJ2-2
ASSEYGRSPGELF
>TRBV19|TRBJ1-1
ATKRSGTEAF